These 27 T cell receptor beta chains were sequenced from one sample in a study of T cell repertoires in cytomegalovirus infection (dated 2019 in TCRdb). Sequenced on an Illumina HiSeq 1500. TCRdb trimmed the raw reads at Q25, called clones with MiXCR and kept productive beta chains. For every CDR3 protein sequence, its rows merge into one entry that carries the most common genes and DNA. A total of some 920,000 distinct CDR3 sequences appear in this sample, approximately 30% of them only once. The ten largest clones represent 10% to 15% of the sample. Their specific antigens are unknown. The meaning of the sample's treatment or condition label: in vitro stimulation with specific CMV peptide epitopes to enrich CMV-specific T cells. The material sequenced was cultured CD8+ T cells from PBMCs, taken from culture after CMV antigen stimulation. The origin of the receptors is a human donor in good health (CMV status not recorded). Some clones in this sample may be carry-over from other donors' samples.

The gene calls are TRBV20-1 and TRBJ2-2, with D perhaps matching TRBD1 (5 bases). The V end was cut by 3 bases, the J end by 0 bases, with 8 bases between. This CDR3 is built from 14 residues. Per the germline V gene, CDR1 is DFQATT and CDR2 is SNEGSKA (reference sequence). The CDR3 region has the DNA TGCAGTGCTAGTGTACAGGCGAACACCGGGGAGCTGTTTTTT. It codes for CSASVQANTGELFF.

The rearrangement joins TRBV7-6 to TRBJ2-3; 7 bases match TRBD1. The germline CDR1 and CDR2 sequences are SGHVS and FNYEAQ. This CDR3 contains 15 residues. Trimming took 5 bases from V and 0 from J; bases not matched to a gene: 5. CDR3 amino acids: CASSVTGASTDTQYF. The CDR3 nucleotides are TGTGCCAGCAGCGTTACAGGGGCTAGCACAGATACGCAGTATTTT.

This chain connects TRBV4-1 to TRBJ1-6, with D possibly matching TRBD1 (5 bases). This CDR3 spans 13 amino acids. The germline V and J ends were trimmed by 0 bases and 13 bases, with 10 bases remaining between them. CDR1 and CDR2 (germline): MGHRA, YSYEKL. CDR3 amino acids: CASSQEGTGPLHF. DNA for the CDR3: TGCGCCAGCAGCCAAGAGGGGACCGGCCCCCTCCACTTT.

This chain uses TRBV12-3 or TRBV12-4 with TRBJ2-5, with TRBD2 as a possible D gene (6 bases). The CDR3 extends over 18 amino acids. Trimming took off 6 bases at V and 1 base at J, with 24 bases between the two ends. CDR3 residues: CASRLTQTRLEPQETQYF. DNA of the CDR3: TGTGCCAGCAGACTGACCCAGACTAGATTGGAACCCCAAGAGACCCAGTACTTC.

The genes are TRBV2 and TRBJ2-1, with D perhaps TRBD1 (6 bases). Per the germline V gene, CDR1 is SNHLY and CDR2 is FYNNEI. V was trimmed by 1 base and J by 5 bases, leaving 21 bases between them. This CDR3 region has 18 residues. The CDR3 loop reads CASSEVGTRDKDHNEQFF. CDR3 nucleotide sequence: TGTGCCAGCAGTGAAGTCGGGACCCGGGACAAAGACCACAATGAGCAGTTCTTC.

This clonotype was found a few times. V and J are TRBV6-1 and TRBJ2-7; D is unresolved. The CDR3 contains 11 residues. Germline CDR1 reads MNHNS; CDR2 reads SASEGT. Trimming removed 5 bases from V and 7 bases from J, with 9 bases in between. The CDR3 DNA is TGTGCCAGCAGTAGCCCGGCTGAGCAGTACTTC. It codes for CASSSPAEQYF.

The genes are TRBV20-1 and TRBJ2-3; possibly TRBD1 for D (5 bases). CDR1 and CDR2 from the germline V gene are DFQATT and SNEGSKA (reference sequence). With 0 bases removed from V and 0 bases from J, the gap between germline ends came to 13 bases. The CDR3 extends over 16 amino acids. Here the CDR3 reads CSARDMFRASTDTQYF. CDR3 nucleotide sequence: TGCAGTGCTAGAGATATGTTCAGGGCAAGCACAGATACGCAGTATTTT.

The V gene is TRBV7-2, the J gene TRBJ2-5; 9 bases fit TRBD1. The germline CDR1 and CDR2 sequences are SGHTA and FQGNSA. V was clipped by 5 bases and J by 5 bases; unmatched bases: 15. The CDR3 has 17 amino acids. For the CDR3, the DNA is TGTGCCAGCAGCCTGGTTACAGGGGGCTATGCTCGGGAGACCCAGTACTTC. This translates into CASSLVTGGYARETQYF.

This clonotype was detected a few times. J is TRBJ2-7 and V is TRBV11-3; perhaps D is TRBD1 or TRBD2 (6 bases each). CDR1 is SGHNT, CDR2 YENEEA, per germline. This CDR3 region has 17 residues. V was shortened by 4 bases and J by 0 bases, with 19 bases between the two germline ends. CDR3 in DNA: TGTGCCAGCAGCTCCCGATCGGGGGCCTTAAGCTCCTACGAGCAGTACGTC. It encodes CASSSRSGALSSYEQYV.

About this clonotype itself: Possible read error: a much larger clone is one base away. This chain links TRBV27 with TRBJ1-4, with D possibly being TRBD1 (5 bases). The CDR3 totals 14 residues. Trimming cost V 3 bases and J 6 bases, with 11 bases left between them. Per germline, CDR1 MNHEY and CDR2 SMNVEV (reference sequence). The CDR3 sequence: CASSLGREDEKLFF. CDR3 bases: TGTGCCAGCAGTTTGGGCAGGGAGGATGAAAAACTGTTTTTT.

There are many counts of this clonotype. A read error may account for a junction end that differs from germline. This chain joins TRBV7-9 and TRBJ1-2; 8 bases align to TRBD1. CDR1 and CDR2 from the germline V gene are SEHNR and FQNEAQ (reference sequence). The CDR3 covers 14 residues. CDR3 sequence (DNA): TGTGCCAGCACCTTAGAGGGACAGGCTCACGGCTACACCTTC. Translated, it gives CASTLEGQAHGYTF.

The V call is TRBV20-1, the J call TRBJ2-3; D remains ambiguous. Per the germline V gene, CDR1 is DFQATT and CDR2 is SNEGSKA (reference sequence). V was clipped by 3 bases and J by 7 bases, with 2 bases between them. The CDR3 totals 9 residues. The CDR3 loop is CSASHTQYF. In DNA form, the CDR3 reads TGCAGTGCTAGCCATACGCAGTATTTT.

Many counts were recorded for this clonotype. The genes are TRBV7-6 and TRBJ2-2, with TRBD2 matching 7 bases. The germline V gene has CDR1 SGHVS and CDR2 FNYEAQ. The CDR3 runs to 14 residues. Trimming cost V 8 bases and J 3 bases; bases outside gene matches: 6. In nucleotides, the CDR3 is TGTGCCAGCCATTCAGCGGGGTACACCGGGGAGCTGTTTTTT. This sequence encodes CASHSAGYTGELFF.

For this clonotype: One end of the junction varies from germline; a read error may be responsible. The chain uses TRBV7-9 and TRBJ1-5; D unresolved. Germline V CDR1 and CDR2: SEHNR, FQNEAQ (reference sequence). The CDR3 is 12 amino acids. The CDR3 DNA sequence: TGTGTCAGCACCACGGATAATCAGCCCCAGCATTTT. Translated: CVSTTDNQPQHF. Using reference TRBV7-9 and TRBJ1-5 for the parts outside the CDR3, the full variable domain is DTGVSQNPRHKITKRGQNVTFRCDPISEHNRLYWYRQTLGQGPEFLTYFQNEAQLEKSRLLSDRFSAERPKGSFSTLEIQRTEQGDSAMYLCVSTTDNQPQHFGDGTRLSIL.

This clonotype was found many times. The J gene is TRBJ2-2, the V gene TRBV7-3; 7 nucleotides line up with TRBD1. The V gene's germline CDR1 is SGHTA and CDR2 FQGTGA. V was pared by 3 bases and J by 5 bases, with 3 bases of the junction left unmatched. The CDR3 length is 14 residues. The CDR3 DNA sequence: TGTGCCAGCAGCTTCCTGGGACAGACCGGGGAGCTGTTTTTT. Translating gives CASSFLGQTGELFF. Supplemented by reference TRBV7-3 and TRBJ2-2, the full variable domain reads GAGVSQTPSNKVTEKGKYVELRCDPISGHTALYWYRQSLGQGPEFLIYFQGTGAADDSGLPNDRFFAVRPEGSVSTLKIQRTERGDSAVYLCASSFLGQTGELFFGEGSRLTVL.

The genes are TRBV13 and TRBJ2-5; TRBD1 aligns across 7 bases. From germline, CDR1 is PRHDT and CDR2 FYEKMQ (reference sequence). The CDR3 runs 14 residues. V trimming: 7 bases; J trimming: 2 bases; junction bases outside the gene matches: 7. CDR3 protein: CASTLRQGQETQYF. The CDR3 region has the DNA TGTGCCAGCACCCTCCGACAGGGACAAGAGACCCAGTACTTC. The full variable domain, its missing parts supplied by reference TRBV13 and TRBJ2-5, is AAGVIQSPRHLIKEKRETATLKCYPIPRHDTVYWYQQGPGQDPQFLISFYEKMQSDKGSIPDRFSAQQFSDYHSELNMSSLELGDSALYFCASTLRQGQETQYFGPGTRLLVL.

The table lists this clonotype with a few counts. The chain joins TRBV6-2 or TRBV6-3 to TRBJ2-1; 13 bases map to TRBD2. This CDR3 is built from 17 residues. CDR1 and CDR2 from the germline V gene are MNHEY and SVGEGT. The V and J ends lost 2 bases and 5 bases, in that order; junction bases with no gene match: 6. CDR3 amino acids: CASSYRTSGGSDNEQFF. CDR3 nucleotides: TGTGCCAGCAGTTACCGGACTAGCGGGGGCTCAGACAATGAGCAGTTCTTC.

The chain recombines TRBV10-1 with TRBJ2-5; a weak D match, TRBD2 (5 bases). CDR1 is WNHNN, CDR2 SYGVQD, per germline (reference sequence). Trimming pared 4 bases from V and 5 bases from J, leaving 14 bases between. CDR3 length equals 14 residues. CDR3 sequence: CASSALASDETQYF. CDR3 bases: TGCGCCAGCAGTGCTCTAGCTTCGGATGAGACCCAGTACTTC.

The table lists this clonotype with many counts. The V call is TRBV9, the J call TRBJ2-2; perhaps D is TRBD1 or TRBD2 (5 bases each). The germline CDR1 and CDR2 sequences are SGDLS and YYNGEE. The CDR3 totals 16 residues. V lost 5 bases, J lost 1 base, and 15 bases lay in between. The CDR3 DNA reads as TGTGCCAGCAGGCCACCGGGACCCGGGAACACCGGGGAGCTGTTTTTT. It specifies CASRPPGPGNTGELFF.

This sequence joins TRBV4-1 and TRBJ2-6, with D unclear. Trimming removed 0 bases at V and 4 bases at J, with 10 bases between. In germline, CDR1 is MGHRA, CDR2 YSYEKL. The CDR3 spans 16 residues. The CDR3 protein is CASSQDTGFGANVLTF. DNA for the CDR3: TGCGCCAGCAGCCAAGATACCGGTTTCGGGGCCAACGTCCTGACTTTC.

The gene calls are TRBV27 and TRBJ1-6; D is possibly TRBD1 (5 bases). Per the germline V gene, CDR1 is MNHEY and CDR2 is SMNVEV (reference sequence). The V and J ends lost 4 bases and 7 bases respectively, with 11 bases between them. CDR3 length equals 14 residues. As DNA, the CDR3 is TGTGCCAGCAGTTCGGGGGTAGGGAATTCACCCCTCCACTTT. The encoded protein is CASSSGVGNSPLHF.

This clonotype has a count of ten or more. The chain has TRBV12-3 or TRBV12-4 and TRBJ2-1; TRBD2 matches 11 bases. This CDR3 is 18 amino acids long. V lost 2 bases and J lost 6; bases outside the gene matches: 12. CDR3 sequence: CASSLTSGGLGWGNEQFF. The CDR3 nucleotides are TGTGCCAGCAGTTTAACTAGCGGGGGTCTCGGTTGGGGCAATGAGCAGTTCTTC.

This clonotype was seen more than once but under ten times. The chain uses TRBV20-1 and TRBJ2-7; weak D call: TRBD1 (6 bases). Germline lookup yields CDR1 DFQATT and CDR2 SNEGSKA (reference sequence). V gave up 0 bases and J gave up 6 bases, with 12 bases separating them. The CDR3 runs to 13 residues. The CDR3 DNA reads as TGCAGTGCTAGAGATTGGGCAGGGGTCGAGCAGTACTTC. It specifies CSARDWAGVEQYF.

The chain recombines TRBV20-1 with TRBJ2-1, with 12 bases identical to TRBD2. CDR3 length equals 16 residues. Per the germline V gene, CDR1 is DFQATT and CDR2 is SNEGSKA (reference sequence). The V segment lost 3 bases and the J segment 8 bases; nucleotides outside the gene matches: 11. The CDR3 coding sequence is TGCAGTGCTAGTCCTAGCGGGGGGGGTCCCGAAGATGAGCAGTTCTTC. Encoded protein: CSASPSGGGPEDEQFF.

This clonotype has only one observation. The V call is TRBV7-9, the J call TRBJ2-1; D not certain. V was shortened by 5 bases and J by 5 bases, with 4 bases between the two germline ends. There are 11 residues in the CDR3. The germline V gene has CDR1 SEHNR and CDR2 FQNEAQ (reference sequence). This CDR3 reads CASSGHNEQFF. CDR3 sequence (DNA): TGTGCCAGCAGCGGCCACAATGAGCAGTTCTTC.

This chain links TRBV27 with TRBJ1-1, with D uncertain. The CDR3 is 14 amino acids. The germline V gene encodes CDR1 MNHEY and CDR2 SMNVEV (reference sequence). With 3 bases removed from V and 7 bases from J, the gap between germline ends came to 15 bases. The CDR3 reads CASSLRFPVGEAFF. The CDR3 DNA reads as TGTGCCAGCAGTTTGAGATTCCCAGTCGGTGAAGCTTTCTTT.

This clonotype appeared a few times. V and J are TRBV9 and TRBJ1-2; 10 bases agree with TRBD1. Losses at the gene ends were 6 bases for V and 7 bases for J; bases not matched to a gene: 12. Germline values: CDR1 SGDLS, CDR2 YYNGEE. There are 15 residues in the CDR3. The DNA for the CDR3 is TGTGCCAGCAATGAGAGGGGCAGGGACAGGGGTGGCTACACCTTC. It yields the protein CASNERGRDRGGYTF. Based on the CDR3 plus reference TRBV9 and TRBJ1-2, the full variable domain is DSGVTQTPKHLITATGQRVTLRCSPRSGDLSVYWYQQSLDQGLQFLIQYYNGEERAKGNILERFSAQQFPDLHSELNLSSLELGDSALYFCASNERGRDRGGYTFGSGTRLTVV.